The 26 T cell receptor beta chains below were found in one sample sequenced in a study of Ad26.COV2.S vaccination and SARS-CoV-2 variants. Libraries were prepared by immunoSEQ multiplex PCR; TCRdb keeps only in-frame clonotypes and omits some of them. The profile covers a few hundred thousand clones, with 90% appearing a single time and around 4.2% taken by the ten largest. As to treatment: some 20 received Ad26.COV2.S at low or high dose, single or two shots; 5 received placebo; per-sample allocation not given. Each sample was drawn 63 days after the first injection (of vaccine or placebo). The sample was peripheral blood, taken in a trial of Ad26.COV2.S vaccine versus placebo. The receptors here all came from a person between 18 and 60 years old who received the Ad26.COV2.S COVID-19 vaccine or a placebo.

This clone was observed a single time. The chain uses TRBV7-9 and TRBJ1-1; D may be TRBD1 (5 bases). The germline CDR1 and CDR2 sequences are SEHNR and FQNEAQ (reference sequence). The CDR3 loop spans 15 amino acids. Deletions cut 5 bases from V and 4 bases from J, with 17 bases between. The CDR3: CASSMTAGDGTEAFF. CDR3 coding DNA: TGTGCCAGCAGCATGACCGCCGGGGACGGCACTGAAGCTTTCTTT.

The CDR3 DNA sequence: TGTGCCAGCAGCCAAGTCATAGGGGCGAACATTCAGTACTTC. As protein: CASSQVIGANIQYF. The rearrangement links TRBV14 to TRBJ2-4, with a weak D call TRBD1 (5 bases). This CDR3 is 14 amino acids long. V was trimmed by 1 base and J by 7 bases, leaving 11 bases between them. Germline V gene lookup returns CDR1 SGHDN and CDR2 FVKESK.

The CDR3, as DNA: TGTGCCAGCAGCTTAGTACTAGCGGTAAGTGAGCAGTTCTTC. Encoded protein: CASSLVLAVSEQFF. This chain connects TRBV7-2 to TRBJ2-1; 8 bases align to TRBD2. The CDR3 contains 14 residues. The V gene's germline CDR1 is SGHTA and CDR2 FQGNSA. After removal of 1 base from V and 9 bases from J, the junction contained 5 bases not matched to a gene.

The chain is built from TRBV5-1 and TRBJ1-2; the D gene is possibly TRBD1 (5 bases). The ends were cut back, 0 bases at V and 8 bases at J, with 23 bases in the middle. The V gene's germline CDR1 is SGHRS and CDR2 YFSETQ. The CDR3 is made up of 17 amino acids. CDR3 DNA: TGCGCCAGCAGCTTGGGAGGGCCGGGACCCCGGTCCCGGGGCTACACCTTC. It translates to CASSLGGPGPRSRGYTF. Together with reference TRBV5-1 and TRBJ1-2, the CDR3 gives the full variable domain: KAGVTQTPRYLIKTRGQQVTLSCSPISGHRSVSWYQQTPGQGLQFLFEYFSETQRNKGNFPGRFSGRQFSNSRSEMNVSTLELGDSALYLCASSLGGPGPRSRGYTFGSGTRLTVV.

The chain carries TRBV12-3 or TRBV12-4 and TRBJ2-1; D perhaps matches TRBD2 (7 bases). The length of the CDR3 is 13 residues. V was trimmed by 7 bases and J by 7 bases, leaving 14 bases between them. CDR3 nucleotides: TGTGCCAGCACCTGGGGGGGGGCGAATGAGCAGTTCTTC. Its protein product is CASTWGGANEQFF.

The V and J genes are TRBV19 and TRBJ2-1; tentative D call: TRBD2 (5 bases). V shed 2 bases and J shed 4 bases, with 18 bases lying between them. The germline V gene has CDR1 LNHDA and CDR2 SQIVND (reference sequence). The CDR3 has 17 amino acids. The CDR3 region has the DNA TGTGCCAGTAGTATAAGTGGATGGGAGATGGTGTACAATGAGCAGTTCTTC. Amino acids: CASSISGWEMVYNEQFF.

The chain's CDR3 is CASRPTSGALTGELFF. The CDR3 DNA is TGTGCCAGCAGGCCGACTAGCGGAGCACTCACCGGGGAGCTGTTTTTT. The chain has TRBV7-2 and TRBJ2-2; 9 bases match TRBD2. CDR1 SGHTA and CDR2 FQGNSA come from the germline V gene. The CDR3 covers 16 residues. The junction had 9 bases not matched to a gene; V was cut back by 6 bases and J by 4 bases.

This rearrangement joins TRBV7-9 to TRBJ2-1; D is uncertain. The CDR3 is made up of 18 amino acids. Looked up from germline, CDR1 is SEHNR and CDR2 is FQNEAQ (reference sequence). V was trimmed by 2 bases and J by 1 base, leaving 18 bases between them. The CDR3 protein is CASSLFPRRLQSYNEQFF. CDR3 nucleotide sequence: TGTGCCAGCAGCTTATTTCCCCGACGGCTACAATCCTACAATGAGCAGTTCTTC.

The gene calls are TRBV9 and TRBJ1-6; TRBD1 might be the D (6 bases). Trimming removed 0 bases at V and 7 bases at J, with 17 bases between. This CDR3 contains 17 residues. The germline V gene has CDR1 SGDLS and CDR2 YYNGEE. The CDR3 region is CASSVASLTGINSPLHF. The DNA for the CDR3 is TGTGCCAGCAGCGTAGCTTCCCTGACAGGAATAAATTCACCCCTCCACTTT.

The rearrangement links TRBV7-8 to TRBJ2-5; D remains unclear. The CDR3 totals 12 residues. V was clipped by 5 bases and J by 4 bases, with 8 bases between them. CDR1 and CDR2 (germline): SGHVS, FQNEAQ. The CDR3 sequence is CASSPPRETQYF. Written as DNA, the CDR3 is TGTGCCAGCAGCCCCCCGAGAGAGACCCAGTACTTC.

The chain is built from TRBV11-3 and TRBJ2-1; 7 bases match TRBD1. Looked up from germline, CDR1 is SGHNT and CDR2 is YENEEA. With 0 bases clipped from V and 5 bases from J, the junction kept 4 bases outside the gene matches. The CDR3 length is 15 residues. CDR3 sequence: CASSLDRGTHNEQFF. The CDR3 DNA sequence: TGTGCCAGCAGCTTAGACAGGGGGACCCACAATGAGCAGTTCTTC.

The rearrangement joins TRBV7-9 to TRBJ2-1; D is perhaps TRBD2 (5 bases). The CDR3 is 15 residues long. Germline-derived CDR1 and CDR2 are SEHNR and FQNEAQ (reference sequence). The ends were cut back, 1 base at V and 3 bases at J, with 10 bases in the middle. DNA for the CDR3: TGTGCCAGCAGCTTAGTCGGAGGCGTCTACAATGAGCAGTTCTTC. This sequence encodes CASSLVGGVYNEQFF. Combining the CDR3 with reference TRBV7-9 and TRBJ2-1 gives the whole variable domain DTGVSQNPRHKITKRGQNVTFRCDPISEHNRLYWYRQTLGQGPEFLTYFQNEAQLEKSRLLSDRFSAERPKGSFSTLEIQRTEQGDSAMYLCASSLVGGVYNEQFFGPGTRLTVL.

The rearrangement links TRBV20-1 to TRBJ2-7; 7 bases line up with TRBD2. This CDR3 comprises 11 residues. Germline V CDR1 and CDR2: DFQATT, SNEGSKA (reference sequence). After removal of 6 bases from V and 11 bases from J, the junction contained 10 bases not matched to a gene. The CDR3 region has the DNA TGCAGTGCGAGAAGGACTAGGGTGGAGTACTTC. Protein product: CSARRTRVEYF.

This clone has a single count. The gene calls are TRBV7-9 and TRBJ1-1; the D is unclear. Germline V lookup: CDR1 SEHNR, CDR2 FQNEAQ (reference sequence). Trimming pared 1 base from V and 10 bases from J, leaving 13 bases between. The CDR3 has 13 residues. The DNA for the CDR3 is TGTGCCAGCAGCTTAGACTCAAATGGTGGAGCTTTCTTT. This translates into CASSLDSNGGAFF.

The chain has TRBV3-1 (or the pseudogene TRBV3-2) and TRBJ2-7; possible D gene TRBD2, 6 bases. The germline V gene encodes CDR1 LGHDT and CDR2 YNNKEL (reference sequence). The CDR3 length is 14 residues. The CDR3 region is CASGFGSSSYEQYF. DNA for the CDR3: TGTGCAAGCGGGTTTGGGAGTAGCTCCTACGAGCAGTACTTC.

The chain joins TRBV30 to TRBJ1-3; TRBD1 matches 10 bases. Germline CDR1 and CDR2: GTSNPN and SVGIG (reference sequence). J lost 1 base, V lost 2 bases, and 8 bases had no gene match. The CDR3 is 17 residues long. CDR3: CAWSSTRTGGSGNTIYF. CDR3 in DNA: TGTGCCTGGAGTTCGACTCGGACAGGGGGTTCTGGAAACACCATATATTTT.

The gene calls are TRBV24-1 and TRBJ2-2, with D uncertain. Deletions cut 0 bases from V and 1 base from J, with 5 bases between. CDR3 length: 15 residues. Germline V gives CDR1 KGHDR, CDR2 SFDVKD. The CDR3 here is CATSDLGRNTGELFF. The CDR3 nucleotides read TGTGCCACCAGTGATTTGGGCAGGAACACCGGGGAGCTGTTTTTT.

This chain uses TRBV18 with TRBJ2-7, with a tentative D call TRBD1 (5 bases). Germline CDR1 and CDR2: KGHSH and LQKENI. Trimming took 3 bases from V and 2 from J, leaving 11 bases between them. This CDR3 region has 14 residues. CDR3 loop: CASSPQGNPYEQYF. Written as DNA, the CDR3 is TGTGCCAGCTCACCCCAGGGCAATCCCTACGAGCAGTACTTC.

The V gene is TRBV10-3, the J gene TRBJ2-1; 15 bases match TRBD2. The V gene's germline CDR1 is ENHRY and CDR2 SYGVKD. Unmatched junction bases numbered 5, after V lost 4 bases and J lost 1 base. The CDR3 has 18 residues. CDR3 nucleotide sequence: TGTGCCATCAGTGGCGGACTAGCGGGAGGGCTTTCCTACAATGAGCAGTTCTTC. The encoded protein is CAISGGLAGGLSYNEQFF.

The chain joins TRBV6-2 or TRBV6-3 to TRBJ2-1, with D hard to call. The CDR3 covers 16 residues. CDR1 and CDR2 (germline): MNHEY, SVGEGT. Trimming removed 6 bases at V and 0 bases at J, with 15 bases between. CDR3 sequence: CASSLVDTSSYNEQFF. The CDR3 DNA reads TGTGCCAGCAGCCTGGTAGACACGAGCTCCTACAATGAGCAGTTCTTC.

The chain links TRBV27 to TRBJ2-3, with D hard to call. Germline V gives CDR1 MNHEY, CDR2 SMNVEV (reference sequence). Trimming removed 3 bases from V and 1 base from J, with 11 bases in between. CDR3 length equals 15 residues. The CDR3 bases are TGTGCCAGCAGTTTTTTATCCGGCGGCACAGATACGCAGTATTTT. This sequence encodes CASSFLSGGTDTQYF.

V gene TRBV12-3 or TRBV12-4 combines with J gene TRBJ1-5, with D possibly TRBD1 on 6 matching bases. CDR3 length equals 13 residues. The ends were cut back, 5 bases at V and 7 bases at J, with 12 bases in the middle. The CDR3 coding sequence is TGTGCCAGCAGTCAGGGGCCGATACAGCCCCAGCATTTT. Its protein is CASSQGPIQPQHF.

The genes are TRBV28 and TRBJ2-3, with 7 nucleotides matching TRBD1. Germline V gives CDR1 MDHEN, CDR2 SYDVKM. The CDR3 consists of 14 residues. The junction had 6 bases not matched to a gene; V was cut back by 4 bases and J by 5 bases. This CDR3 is CASSSPDRVDTQYF. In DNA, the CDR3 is TGTGCCAGCAGTTCACCCGACAGGGTAGATACGCAGTATTTT. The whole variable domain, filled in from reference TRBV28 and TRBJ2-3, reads DVKVTQSSRYLVKRTGEKVFLECVQDMDHENMFWYRQDPGLGLRLIYFSYDVKMKEKGDIPEGYSVSREKKERFSLILESASTNQTSMYLCASSSPDRVDTQYFGPGTRLTVL.

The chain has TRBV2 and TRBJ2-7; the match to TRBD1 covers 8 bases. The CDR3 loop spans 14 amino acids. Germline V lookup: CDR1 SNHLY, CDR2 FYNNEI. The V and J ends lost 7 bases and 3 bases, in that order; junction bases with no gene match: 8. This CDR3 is CASKIGQGLYEQYF. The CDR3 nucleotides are TGTGCCAGCAAAATTGGACAGGGTCTCTACGAGCAGTACTTC.

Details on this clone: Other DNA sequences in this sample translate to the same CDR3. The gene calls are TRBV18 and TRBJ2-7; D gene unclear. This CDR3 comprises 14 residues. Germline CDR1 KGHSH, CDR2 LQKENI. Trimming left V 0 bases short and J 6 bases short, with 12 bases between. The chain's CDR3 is CASSPPGATPEQYF. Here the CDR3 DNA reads TGTGCCAGCTCACCACCTGGAGCAACCCCCGAGCAGTACTTC.

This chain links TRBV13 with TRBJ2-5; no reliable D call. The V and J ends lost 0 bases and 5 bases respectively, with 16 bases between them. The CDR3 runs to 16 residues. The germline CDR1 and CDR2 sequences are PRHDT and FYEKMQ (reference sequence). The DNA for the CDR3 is TGTGCCAGCAGCTTAGGCCTTGAGGACCACGTGGAGACCCAGTACTTC. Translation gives CASSLGLEDHVETQYF.